The 21 T cell receptor beta chains in this list originate from one sample, sequenced in a study of T-cell memory formation after mild COVID-19. TCRdb reprocessed the 5' RACE reads via MiXCR and lists one record per CDR3 protein. The sample consists of 280,000 or so distinct CDR3 sequences, 8.2% of them appearing once. What was sequenced was PBMCs or a T cell subset sorted from them (not recorded which). These receptors were collected from a man younger than 35 who had mild COVID-19 (a few samples of this study predate the infection). Cell type and time point are not known.

This clonotype was found many times. This CDR3 reads CATAPYGGITGELFF. CDR3 coding DNA: TGTGCCACCGCGCCCTACGGGGGGATCACCGGGGAGCTGTTTTTT. The chain employs TRBV24-1 and TRBJ2-2; 7 positions agree with TRBD2. With V trimmed by 9 bases and J by 4 bases, 10 bases remained unmatched. Germline assignment: CDR1 KGHDR and CDR2 SFDVKD. This CDR3 comprises 15 residues.

About this clonotype itself: Being one base from a much bigger clone, this may be a read error. V gene TRBV12-3 or TRBV12-4 combines with J gene TRBJ2-3; D remains unclear. The CDR3 runs 14 residues. CDR3 in amino acids: CASSLSPFTDTKYF. In DNA, the CDR3 is TGTGCCAGCAGCTTATCCCCATTCACAGATACGAAGTATTTT.

The gene calls are TRBV4-2 and TRBJ2-3, with 7 bases identical to TRBD2. J was trimmed by 1 base and V by 1 base; bases with no gene match: 8. The germline gives CDR1 LGHNA, CDR2 YNFKEQ. The CDR3 loop spans 17 amino acids. CDR3 nucleotide sequence: TGTGCCAGCAGCCAAGGGTCCCGTGGGGGGGGCACAGATACGCAGTATTTT. Its translation is CASSQGSRGGGTDTQYF.

This clonotype showed up just a few times. The DNA of the CDR3 is TGTGCCAGCAGTTACAGGGGATTGGGTACAGATACGCAGTATTTT. Its protein is CASSYRGLGTDTQYF. V gene TRBV6-5 combines with J gene TRBJ2-3; perhaps TRBD1 as D (5 bases). Germline CDR1 is MNHEY and CDR2 is SVGAGI. This CDR3 has 15 amino acids. Between the trimmed V and J ends, which lost 2 bases and 3 bases, there was a span of 12 bases.

This clonotype was seen a few times. The V gene is TRBV6-5, the J gene TRBJ2-7; unclear D gene. The V gene lost 4 bases and the J gene lost 2 bases, with 12 bases spanning the gap. The V gene's germline CDR1 is MNHEY and CDR2 SVGAGI. CDR3 length: 14 residues. The CDR3 here is CASSSLQRPYEQYV. As DNA, the CDR3 is TGTGCCAGCAGTTCCCTACAGAGGCCCTACGAGCAGTACGTC.

This clonotype was observed a few times. This chain links TRBV7-9 with TRBJ2-5; 11 bases agree with TRBD2. Trimming cost V 0 bases and J 2 bases; bases outside gene matches: 8. The CDR3 sequence is 18 residues long. Germline V gives CDR1 SEHNR, CDR2 FQNEAQ (reference sequence). In DNA, the CDR3 is TGTGCCAGCAGCTTAGCTCTAGCGGGGGGACGAAAACAAGAGACCCAGTACTTC. Translating gives CASSLALAGGRKQETQYF.

This clonotype was seen repeatedly, ten times or more. The rearrangement links TRBV25-1 to TRBJ1-4; D remains unclear. The CDR3 spans 14 residues. Trimming shortened V by 3 bases and J by 3 bases, and 8 bases separated the two germline ends. The germline V gene encodes CDR1 MGHDK and CDR2 SYGVNS. The CDR3 loop is CASSDIQSNEKLFF. In nucleotides, the CDR3 is TGTGCCAGCAGTGATATACAGTCTAATGAAAAACTGTTTTTT.

A few counts support this clonotype. This rearrangement joins TRBV5-1 to TRBJ2-7; TRBD1 is a possible D gene (6 bases). Germline V lookup: CDR1 SGHRS, CDR2 YFSETQ. V was clipped by 1 base and J by 4 bases, with 24 bases between them. The CDR3 runs to 18 residues. CDR3 loop: CASSLSAQGNKLSYEQYF. The DNA of the CDR3 is TGCGCCAGCAGCTTGTCCGCGCAGGGGAACAAGTTATCTTACGAGCAGTACTTC.

The rearrangement links TRBV6-5 to TRBJ1-1, with D uncertain. The germline gives CDR1 MNHEY, CDR2 SVGAGI. The length of the CDR3 is 14 residues. The V end was cut by 7 bases, the J end by 1 base, with 13 bases between. CDR3 nucleotides: TGTGCCAGCACCGACTCCCTAGCGAACACTGAAGCTTTCTTT. This sequence encodes CASTDSLANTEAFF.

This clonotype occurred a few times. This chain uses TRBV5-1 with TRBJ2-3, with D possibly being TRBD1 or TRBD2 (5 bases each). V was trimmed by 0 bases and J by 1 base, leaving 9 bases between them. The CDR3 is 15 residues long. Germline V gene sequence: CDR1 SGHRS, CDR2 YFSETQ. CDR3 coding DNA: TGCGCCAGCAGCTTGGCCCAGGGAGGCACAGATACGCAGTATTTT. Translation: CASSLAQGGTDTQYF.

The genes are TRBV12-3 or TRBV12-4 and TRBJ1-4; D gene unclear. The length of the CDR3 is 15 residues. V gave up 5 bases and J gave up 3 bases, with 13 bases separating them. CDR3 in DNA: TGTGCCAGCAGTCCGCAGGCTTCGTCTAATGAAAAACTGTTTTTT. Translating gives CASSPQASSNEKLFF.

The table lists this clonotype with a few counts. The chain recombines TRBV4-1 with TRBJ2-7; TRBD2 might be the D (5 bases). Trimming took 3 bases from V and 2 from J, leaving 14 bases between them. The CDR3 consists of 15 residues. The germline gives CDR1 MGHRA, CDR2 YSYEKL. Here the CDR3 reads CASSHSAGQTYEQYF. Here the CDR3 DNA reads TGCGCCAGCAGCCATTCGGCGGGCCAAACCTACGAGCAGTACTTC.

The chain employs TRBV20-1 and TRBJ2-3, with D perhaps given as TRBD1 or TRBD2 (6 bases each). Germline V gene sequence: CDR1 DFQATT, CDR2 SNEGSKA (reference sequence). This CDR3 is built from 15 residues. V dropped 2 bases and J dropped 1 base, with 13 bases sitting between them. The CDR3 reads CSARKTGTGTDTQYF. The CDR3 DNA follows: TGCAGTGCTAGAAAAACAGGGACTGGCACAGATACGCAGTATTTT.

In this sample, this clonotype turned up a few times. The chain recombines TRBV6-6 with TRBJ2-3; 15 bases agree with TRBD2. V lost 2 bases, J lost 2 bases, and 8 bases stayed unmatched. This CDR3 has 19 residues. The germline CDR1 and CDR2 sequences are MNHNY and SVGAGI (reference sequence). The CDR3 nucleotides read TGTGCCAGCAGTTACCCAACCGGGACTAGCGGGGGGTTCACAGATACGCAGTATTTT. Translating gives CASSYPTGTSGGFTDTQYF.

This clonotype was seen many times. This chain joins TRBV12-3 or TRBV12-4 and TRBJ1-1, with D maybe TRBD1 (6 bases). The germline V and J ends were trimmed by 5 bases and 0 bases, with 7 bases remaining between them. The CDR3 covers 13 residues. Here the CDR3 reads CASSGQLNTEAFF. CDR3 nucleotides: TGTGCCAGCAGTGGACAGCTGAACACTGAAGCTTTCTTT.

There are many counts of this clonotype. The J gene is TRBJ2-3, the V gene TRBV7-9; D is possibly TRBD2 (6 bases). This CDR3 contains 19 residues. CDR1 and CDR2 from the germline V gene are SEHNR and FQNEAQ (reference sequence). V lost 2 bases and J lost 3, with 24 bases in between. This CDR3 reads CASSLKRPGTPYRTDTQYF. The CDR3 DNA follows: TGTGCCAGCAGCTTAAAACGCCCCGGGACTCCATATCGTACAGATACGCAGTATTTT.

The V and J genes are TRBV20-1 and TRBJ1-1, with 7 bases identical to TRBD1. The trim removed 5 bases at V and 0 bases at J, leaving 6 bases unmatched. The CDR3 extends over 14 amino acids. Germline CDR1 and CDR2: DFQATT and SNEGSKA (reference sequence). CDR3 region: CSARSGTVNTEAFF. Here the CDR3 DNA reads TGCAGTGCTCGATCCGGGACAGTGAACACTGAAGCTTTCTTT.

This clonotype was detected only a few times. V is TRBV5-1 and J is TRBJ2-1; 7 positions agree with TRBD2. Per the germline V gene, CDR1 is SGHRS and CDR2 is YFSETQ. The V segment lost 4 bases and the J segment 5 bases; nucleotides outside the gene matches: 6. The CDR3 extends over 14 amino acids. CDR3 amino acids: CASSTGGLNNEQFF. CDR3 DNA: TGCGCCAGCAGCACGGGGGGACTGAACAATGAGCAGTTCTTC.

This clonotype has just a few counts. The chain recombines TRBV7-2 with TRBJ1-5; D call uncertain. Germline CDR1 is SGHTA and CDR2 is FQGNSA. The CDR3 is 14 residues long. V was cut by 2 bases and J by 8 bases, with 13 bases left in between. DNA of the CDR3: TGTGCCAGCAGCTTATGGAAGGGAGGAAAGCCCCAGCATTTT. Translated: CASSLWKGGKPQHF.

The sample holds a few counts of this clonotype. This rearrangement joins TRBV4-2 to TRBJ2-2; TRBD2 agrees at 7 bases. The V and J ends lost 1 base and 0 bases, in that order; junction bases with no gene match: 14. Germline-derived CDR1 and CDR2 are LGHNA and YNFKEQ. This CDR3 is 20 amino acids long. The CDR3 bases are TGTGCCAGCAGCCAAGTAGGAGGGTTGGGGAGGGGTACGAACACCGGGGAGCTGTTTTTT. Its protein product is CASSQVGGLGRGTNTGELFF.

A few counts support this clonotype. The V call is TRBV12-3 or TRBV12-4, the J call TRBJ2-7, with TRBD2 matching 11 bases. The CDR3 loop spans 14 amino acids. The V segment lost 3 bases and the J segment 5 bases; nucleotides outside the gene matches: 3. As DNA, the CDR3 is TGTGCCAGCAGTTTTAGCGGGGGGGAGGACGAGCAGTACTTC. Amino acid sequence: CASSFSGGEDEQYF.